The 14 T cell receptor beta chains below were found in one sample sequenced in a study of blood T cell repertoires in COVID-19. TCRdb's copy holds only in-frame clones and misses some; the assay was immunoSEQ multiplex PCR. Here the sample spans under 300,000 clones, roughly nine tenths being singletons. What was sequenced was peripheral blood. The receptors shown here come from a woman in her thirties or forties who had recovered from COVID-19.

This chain links TRBV19 with TRBJ2-3; D might be TRBD2 (6 bases). There are 16 residues in the CDR3. The V gene's germline CDR1 is LNHDA and CDR2 SQIVND (reference sequence). V lost 3 bases and J 4 bases, leaving 17 bases between the germline ends. CDR3 DNA sequence: TGTGCCAGTAGTATTAGGGCTAGCGCGGCCGCAGATACGCAGTATTTT. It specifies CASSIRASAAADTQYF.

V and J are TRBV7-2 and TRBJ2-1; TRBD2 aligns across 7 bases. Per the germline V gene, CDR1 is SGHTA and CDR2 is FQGNSA. V shed 3 bases and J 9 bases; nucleotides not matched to a gene: 8. This CDR3 comprises 14 residues. The CDR3 bases are TGTGCCAGCAGCTTGTGGCGGGAGATGAGTGAGCAGTTCTTC. Translation gives CASSLWREMSEQFF. Full variable domain (remainder filled in from reference TRBV7-2 and TRBJ2-1): GAGVSQSPSNKVTEKGKDVELRCDPISGHTALYWYRQSLGQGLEFLIYFQGNSAPDKSGLPSDRFSAERTGGSVSTLTIQRTQQEDSAVYLCASSLWREMSEQFFGPGTRLTVL.

The V gene is TRBV9, the J gene TRBJ2-3; 9 nucleotides align to TRBD1. V gave up 4 bases and J gave up 6 bases; unmatched junction bases: 6. The CDR3 runs 14 residues. Per the germline V gene, CDR1 is SGDLS and CDR2 is YYNGEE. The CDR3 loop is CASSTGQGTDTQYF. The CDR3 region has the DNA TGTGCCAGCAGCACCGGACAGGGGACCGATACGCAGTATTTT.

Only a few counts were recorded for this clone. The V and J genes are TRBV18 and TRBJ1-2; perhaps TRBD1 as D (5 bases). Deletions cut 6 bases from V and 6 bases from J, with 17 bases between. Germline V gene data show CDR1 as KGHSH and CDR2 as LQKENI. CDR3 length: 14 amino acids. As DNA, the CDR3 is TGTGCCAGCTCGTTAGGGGCCCATCTGAATGGCTACACCTTC. The encoded protein is CASSLGAHLNGYTF.

The chain employs TRBV3-1 (or the pseudogene TRBV3-2) and TRBJ2-7, with D possibly TRBD1 on 6 matching bases. The CDR3 is 13 residues long. The germline gives CDR1 LGHDT, CDR2 YNNKEL (reference sequence). Deletions cut 3 bases from V and 3 bases from J, with 9 bases between. The CDR3 reads CASSQGHLYEQYF. CDR3 in DNA: TGTGCCAGCAGCCAGGGACACCTCTACGAGCAGTACTTC.

V gene TRBV5-1 combines with J gene TRBJ1-1; weak D call: TRBD1 (6 bases). The germline V gene encodes CDR1 SGHRS and CDR2 YFSETQ. Trimming took 4 bases from V and 4 from J, leaving 14 bases between them. The CDR3 extends over 14 amino acids. The CDR3 protein is CASSVGQILTEAFF. The CDR3 nucleotides are TGCGCCAGCAGCGTTGGACAGATCCTCACTGAAGCTTTCTTT.

The CDR3 sequence: CASSSPLAPTYEQYF. The CDR3 coding sequence is TGTGCCAGCAGCTCACCACTAGCGCCTACCTACGAGCAGTACTTC. This rearrangement joins TRBV5-4 to TRBJ2-7; 7 positions agree with TRBD2. V was pared by 3 bases and J by 2 bases, with 8 bases of the junction left unmatched. Germline V gives CDR1 SGHNT, CDR2 YYREEE (reference sequence). This CDR3 contains 15 residues.

This clone was detected only once. The chain employs TRBV3-1 (or the pseudogene TRBV3-2) and TRBJ2-7; D ambiguous. Germline V lookup: CDR1 LGHDT, CDR2 YNNKEL (reference sequence). V dropped 3 bases and J dropped 2 bases, with 5 bases sitting between them. This CDR3 is built from 12 residues. The CDR3 reads CASSQGPYEQYF. The CDR3 DNA reads TGTGCCAGCAGCCAGGGCCCCTACGAGCAGTACTTC.

This chain uses TRBV24-1 with TRBJ2-1; the D gene is possibly TRBD2 (5 bases). V lost 4 bases to trimming and J lost 5 bases, with 14 bases between them. The germline CDR1 and CDR2 sequences are KGHDR and SFDVKD. CDR3 size: 15 residues. CDR3 DNA sequence: TGTGCCACCAGTGACTATTACGGGAAAAACAATGAGCAGTTCTTC. Protein sequence: CATSDYYGKNNEQFF.

V and J are TRBV2 and TRBJ2-4; perhaps TRBD2 as D (6 bases). This CDR3 has 15 amino acids. Germline V gene lookup returns CDR1 SNHLY and CDR2 FYNNEI. V lost 7 bases and J lost 0, with 13 bases in between. As DNA, the CDR3 is TGTGCCAGCACTCAGGGAGGTGCAGCCAAAAACATTCAGTACTTC. It is translated as CASTQGGAAKNIQYF.

V and J are TRBV6-6 and TRBJ2-3; D unclear. Germline CDR1 and CDR2: MNHNY and SVGAGI (reference sequence). CDR3 size: 14 residues. V dropped 3 bases and J dropped 0 bases, with 7 bases sitting between them. The CDR3 spells CASSYWPSTDTQYF. For the CDR3, the DNA is TGTGCCAGCAGTTATTGGCCTAGCACAGATACGCAGTATTTT.

This chain joins TRBV24-1 and TRBJ1-5; D is undetermined. CDR1 and CDR2 (germline): KGHDR, SFDVKD. The CDR3 spans 14 residues. V dropped 0 bases and J dropped 5 bases, with 7 bases sitting between them. The CDR3 nucleotides are TGTGCCACCAGTGATTTGGCCGGGGATCAGCCCCAGCATTTT. It codes for CATSDLAGDQPQHF.

This rearrangement joins TRBV19 to TRBJ2-2, with 8 bases matching TRBD2. The CDR3 totals 15 residues. Trimming removed 6 bases from V and 5 bases from J; junction bases left unmatched: 8. CDR1 LNHDA and CDR2 SQIVND come from the germline V gene (reference sequence). The CDR3 loop reads CASRQRTSTTGELFF. The CDR3 DNA is TGTGCCAGTAGGCAAAGGACTAGCACAACCGGGGAGCTGTTTTTT.

This clone was picked up one time. The V and J genes are TRBV7-3 and TRBJ2-1; 12 positions agree with TRBD2. With 4 bases clipped from V and 6 bases from J, the junction kept 7 bases outside the gene matches. The length of the CDR3 is 16 residues. CDR1 is SGHTA, CDR2 FQGTGA, per germline. Here the CDR3 DNA reads TGTGCCAGCAGCTCGCTAGCGGGAGGGCCCCTCAATGAGCAGTTCTTC. Protein product: CASSSLAGGPLNEQFF.